Presented here are 20 T cell receptor beta chains from one specimen sequenced in a study of response to subunit inactivated influenza vaccine. TCRdb re-called the RT-PCR reads with MiXCR, one entry per CDR3 protein. Of some 640,000 distinct CDR3 sequences listed, approximately 14% are singletons. This material consisted of PBMCs from blood, taken approximately 15 days before vaccination. The receptors were sampled from a man aged 50 or older who received an inactivated influenza vaccine.

Many counts were recorded for this clonotype. The V and J genes are TRBV7-9 and TRBJ2-7, with 7 bases aligning to TRBD1. Per the germline V gene, CDR1 is SEHNR and CDR2 is FQNEAQ (reference sequence). After removal of 6 bases from V and 0 bases from J, the junction contained 8 bases not matched to a gene. The CDR3 is made up of 15 amino acids. Here the CDR3 DNA reads TGTGCCAGCAGGTCCACCGGGACAGACTCCTACGAGCAGTACTTC. Translation: CASRSTGTDSYEQYF.

This clonotype was seen only a few times. The CDR3 here is CASSSFIRETYGYTF. CDR3 bases: TGTGCCAGCAGCTCCTTTATCAGGGAAACCTATGGCTACACCTTC. The J gene is TRBJ1-2, the V gene TRBV7-2; D may be TRBD1 (5 bases). Trimming removed 4 bases from V and 4 bases from J, with 16 bases in between. The CDR3 consists of 15 residues. The V gene's germline CDR1 is SGHTA and CDR2 FQGNSA. The entire variable domain, with the rest obtained from reference TRBV7-2 and TRBJ1-2, is as follows: GAGVSQSPSNKVTEKGKDVELRCDPISGHTALYWYRQSLGQGLEFLIYFQGNSAPDKSGLPSDRFSAERTGGSVSTLTIQRTQQEDSAVYLCASSSFIRETYGYTFGSGTRLTVV.

CDR3: CSARGDRGQPQHF. The CDR3 nucleotides read TGCAGTGCTAGAGGGGACAGGGGTCAGCCCCAGCATTTT. The chain recombines TRBV20-1 with TRBJ1-5; 10 bases are a match to TRBD1. The germline CDR1 and CDR2 sequences are DFQATT and SNEGSKA (reference sequence). V was clipped by 1 base and J by 6 bases; unmatched bases: 0. This CDR3 region has 13 residues.

This clonotype was seen more than once but under ten times. The V gene is TRBV7-9, the J gene TRBJ2-3, with 9 bases fitting TRBD2. There are 16 residues in the CDR3. V was pared by 3 bases and J by 1 base, with 5 bases of the junction left unmatched. Germline-derived CDR1 and CDR2 are SEHNR and FQNEAQ (reference sequence). CDR3 coding DNA: TGTGCCAGCAGCTTTCTAGCGGGGTTCCGCACAGATACGCAGTATTTT. Protein: CASSFLAGFRTDTQYF. The variable domain in full, completed from reference TRBV7-9 and TRBJ2-3, reads DTGVSQNPRHKITKRGQNVTFRCDPISEHNRLYWYRQTLGQGPEFLTYFQNEAQLEKSRLLSDRFSAERPKGSFSTLEIQRTEQGDSAMYLCASSFLAGFRTDTQYFGPGTRLTVL.

This clonotype has a handful of counts. This chain joins TRBV5-6 and TRBJ2-5; the match to TRBD2 covers 14 bases. The CDR3 covers 16 residues. V lost 4 bases to trimming and J lost 2 bases; unmatched junction nucleotides: 4. Germline V lookup: CDR1 SGHDT, CDR2 YYEEEE. CDR3 in DNA: TGTGCCAGCAGCCGACTAGCGGGAGGGAGGCAAGAGACCCAGTACTTC. Amino acids: CASSRLAGGRQETQYF. Filled out from reference TRBV5-6 and TRBJ2-5, the complete variable domain reads DAGVTQSPTHLIKTRGQQVTLRCSPKSGHDTVSWYQQALGQGPQFIFQYYEEEERQRGNFPDRFSGHQFPNYSSELNVNALLLGDSALYLCASSRLAGGRQETQYFGPGTRLLVL.

This clonotype turned up a few times. This chain connects TRBV6-5 to TRBJ2-7, with 9 bases that match TRBD1. J was trimmed by 6 bases and V by 0 bases; bases with no gene match: 6. The CDR3 spans 15 residues. CDR1 is MNHEY and CDR2 is SVGAGI in the germline V gene. The CDR3 is CASSYSPGQGFEQYF. CDR3 sequence (DNA): TGTGCCAGCAGTTACTCACCGGGACAGGGCTTCGAGCAGTACTTC.

V is TRBV12-3 or TRBV12-4 and J is TRBJ1-4, with TRBD1 identical over 11 bases. Unmatched junction bases numbered 2, after V lost 6 bases and J lost 8 bases. This CDR3 spans 13 amino acids. The CDR3 is CASSGTGGEKLFF. The CDR3 nucleotides read TGTGCCAGCAGCGGGACAGGGGGAGAAAAACTGTTTTTT.

This clonotype occurred a few times. J is TRBJ2-1 and V is TRBV14; 8 nucleotides line up with TRBD1. The CDR3 has 15 residues. From germline, CDR1 is SGHDN and CDR2 FVKESK. Trimming took 1 base from V and 3 from J; bases not matched to a gene: 2. CDR3 DNA sequence: TGTGCCAGCAGCCAAGGGACAGGGTACTACAATGAGCAGTTCTTC. Translating gives CASSQGTGYYNEQFF.

This chain links TRBV20-1 with TRBJ2-7; 7 bases match TRBD2. V lost 2 bases to trimming and J lost 7 bases; unmatched junction nucleotides: 17. The germline V gene encodes CDR1 DFQATT and CDR2 SNEGSKA (reference sequence). The CDR3 covers 16 residues. In DNA form, the CDR3 reads TGCAGTGCTAGATCCTTCCGGGGGGATCAATTCGGGGAGCAGTACTTC. Translating it yields CSARSFRGDQFGEQYF.

This clonotype has a handful of counts. This CDR3 is CATSDGSGGLYSYNEQFF. The CDR3 coding sequence is TGTGCCACCAGCGATGGGAGCGGGGGCCTATACTCCTACAATGAGCAGTTCTTC. The gene calls are TRBV15 and TRBJ2-1; 8 bases match TRBD2. From germline, CDR1 is LNHNV and CDR2 YYDKDF (reference sequence). This CDR3 has 18 amino acids. V gave up 5 bases and J gave up 0 bases; unmatched junction bases: 12.

The chain has TRBV29-1 and TRBJ1-1; a weak D match, TRBD1 (6 bases). The length of the CDR3 is 13 residues. V was trimmed by 3 bases and J by 5 bases, leaving 13 bases between them. Germline V gives CDR1 SQVTM, CDR2 ANQGSEA. The CDR3 region has the DNA TGCAGCGTTGAGTGGGGGGCCGGGACTGAAGCTTTCTTT. Amino acid sequence: CSVEWGAGTEAFF.

This clonotype was recorded a few times. V and J are TRBV14 and TRBJ2-1, with D uncertain. V lost 4 bases and J 8 bases, leaving 12 bases between the germline ends. CDR1 and CDR2 (germline): SGHDN, FVKESK. CDR3 length equals 13 residues. The CDR3 DNA reads as TGTGCCAGCAGCCCAGTAGGGTTCTATGAGCAGTTCTTC. Residues: CASSPVGFYEQFF.

The chain combines TRBV12-3 or TRBV12-4 with TRBJ2-5, with D tentatively TRBD2 (7 bases). CDR3 length: 14 residues. Trimming took 7 bases from V and 2 from J, leaving 14 bases between them. The CDR3 coding sequence is TGTGCCAGCAACAAAAGGGGGGGGCAAGAGACCCAGTACTTC. Translating gives CASNKRGGQETQYF.

A remark on this clonotype: An end of the junction differs from the germline gene, which may be a read error. This rearrangement joins TRBV2 to TRBJ2-7; D is possibly TRBD2 (5 bases). Per the germline V gene, CDR1 is SNHLY and CDR2 is FYNNEI. The CDR3 loop spans 11 amino acids. This CDR3 reads CASRYEGATNF. The DNA of the CDR3 is TGTGCCAGCAGATACGAGGGTGCCACAAACTTC.

This clonotype was seen a few times. The chain couples TRBV11-1 to TRBJ2-1; a weak D match, TRBD1 (6 bases). V was shortened by 5 bases and J by 3 bases, with 14 bases between the two germline ends. The CDR3 runs 15 residues. Germline-derived CDR1 and CDR2 are SGHAT and FQDESV (reference sequence). CDR3 nucleotide sequence: TGTGCCAGCAGCATCAGGACAGCCGACTACAATGAGCAGTTCTTC. Translated, it gives CASSIRTADYNEQFF.

The gene calls are TRBV10-3 and TRBJ2-2, with TRBD2 matching 10 bases. Unmatched junction bases numbered 6, after V lost 3 bases and J lost 5 bases. From germline, CDR1 is ENHRY and CDR2 SYGVKD. The CDR3 has 16 residues. DNA for the CDR3: TGTGCCATCAGTGACAGGACTAGCGGAGGGACCGGGGAGCTGTTTTTT. It translates to CAISDRTSGGTGELFF.

J is TRBJ2-7 and V is TRBV4-3; D is unclear. This CDR3 region has 15 residues. Trimming stripped 0 bases from V and 1 base from J, with 10 bases between. Germline CDR1 is LGHNA and CDR2 is YSLEER. This CDR3 reads CASSQDPEQSYEQYF. In DNA, the CDR3 is TGCGCCAGCAGCCAAGATCCCGAACAGTCCTACGAGCAGTACTTC.

V is TRBV20-1 and J is TRBJ1-6; tentatively, D is TRBD1 (5 bases). This CDR3 spans 12 amino acids. Germline assignment: CDR1 DFQATT and CDR2 SNEGSKA (reference sequence). The V and J ends lost 3 bases and 8 bases respectively, with 8 bases between them. DNA of the CDR3: TGCAGTGCTAGGGGACGTTATTCACCCCTCCACTTT. Protein: CSARGRYSPLHF.

This chain connects TRBV4-2 to TRBJ1-1; 8 bases line up with TRBD1. This CDR3 region has 14 residues. Trimming took 0 bases from V and 4 from J; bases not matched to a gene: 1. CDR1 is LGHNA, CDR2 YNFKEQ, per germline. CDR3 sequence: CASSQDQGATEAFF. The CDR3 DNA reads TGTGCCAGCAGCCAAGACCAGGGGGCCACTGAAGCTTTCTTT.

This sequence joins TRBV7-2 and TRBJ2-4; 9 bases are a match to TRBD2. This CDR3 is 15 amino acids long. In germline, CDR1 is SGHTA, CDR2 FQGNSA. V lost 1 base and J lost 8; bases outside the gene matches: 6. The CDR3 region is CASSLVGLAGDIQYF. The CDR3 region has the DNA TGTGCCAGCAGCTTAGTGGGACTAGCAGGAGACATTCAGTACTTC.